This T cell receptor beta chain is drawn from a study of type 1 regulatory T cells. In the study overall: T-allo10 is an in vitro-generated, Tr1-enriched CD4 T cell product specific for alloantigen. Whole-study results and caveats: Compared with non-type 1 regulatory T cells, type 1 regulatory T cells showed a more restricted TCR repertoire.

As regards this clonotype: What it binds is not known.

CDR1 SGHRS and CDR2 YFSETQ come from the germline V gene. V was trimmed by 4 bases and J by 2 bases, leaving 17 bases between them. This CDR3 is built from 16 residues. Using its own MiXCR run on the reads, TCRdb lists one record per CDR3 protein. The sample has more than 60,000 distinct CDR3 sequences; less than 70% are singletons. The clonotype was recovered from a human donor in good health. The source material was cultured non-Tr1 T cells, either the whole culture or a sorted T cell fraction (not recorded which). The rearrangement links TRBV5-1 to TRBJ2-3; D is possibly TRBD1 (6 bases). This CDR3 is CASSQDSTSDTDTQYF. The CDR3 coding sequence is TGCGCCAGCAGCCAGGACAGTACGAGCGACACAGATACGCAGTATTTT.